Sequencing of this T cell receptor beta chain was carried out in a study of regulatory T cells in long-lasting Graves disease. Time point described: newly diagnosed GD, antithyroid drugs for less than 3 months. The TCR library was made from RNA extracted from PBMCs. The table lists this clonotype with many counts. Arm-PCR of CDR3 regions with iRepertoire HTBI primers generated TCR beta libraries. TCRdb itself ran the multiplex PCR reads through MiXCR, one entry per CDR3 protein. The sample consists of some 600,000 distinct CDR3 sequences, 16% of them appearing once. CDR1 KGHSH and CDR2 LQKENI come from the germline V gene. Between the trimmed V and J ends, which lost 1 base and 7 bases, there was a span of 6 bases. The CDR3 has 12 amino acids. The same sample was also studied in work on T cells in Graves' hyperthyroidism and ophthalmopathy.

The V call is TRBV18, the J call TRBJ2-3; D possibly corresponds to TRBD1 (5 bases). This TCR was sampled from a man younger than 35 with Graves disease. The specimen was peripheral blood mononuclear cells (PBMCs), collected at new diagnosis, from a patient treated with antithyroid drugs. The CDR3: CASSPRTNTQYF. The DNA for the CDR3 is TGTGCCAGCTCACCACGGACAAATACGCAGTATTTT.